This T cell receptor beta chain was observed in a study of early T cells in non-severe SARS-CoV-2 infection. This clonotype was found many times. One entry per CDR3 protein, called by TCRdb with MiXCR from the 5' RACE reads. Seen here are roughly 40,000 distinct CDR3 sequences, nearly 7.5% observed once, and the top ten hold 6.5% to 9.5%. The V gene's germline CDR1 is SEHNR and CDR2 FQNEAQ (reference sequence). The CDR3 extends over 14 amino acids. The V gene lost 3 bases and the J gene lost 10 bases, with 16 bases spanning the gap. This clonotype was obtained from an adult who was a healthcare worker with PCR-confirmed SARS-CoV-2 infection or an uninfected control (not recorded which). Sequencing was done on a sample of whole blood. The chain recombines TRBV7-9 with TRBJ2-1; perhaps TRBD2 as D (6 bases). Here the CDR3 reads CASSLDYGFREQFF. In DNA form, the CDR3 reads TGTGCCAGCAGCTTGGACTATGGGTTCAGGGAGCAGTTCTTC.